The T cell receptor (beta chain) under discussion was sequenced for a study of blood T cell repertoires in COVID-19. Background on the study: Samples taken during acute and convalescent COVID-19 were collected in the United States, Italy and Spain. PBMCs, B-cell-depleted T cells, or T cells provided the cDNA or gDNA that made up the material.

Trimming took off 5 bases at V and 0 bases at J, with 14 bases between the two ends. There are 16 residues in the CDR3. Per the germline V gene, CDR1 is MDHEN and CDR2 is SYDVKM. In the source study's methods: Reference gene primer amplification gave estimated nucleated cell counts. TCRdb's copy holds only in-frame clones and misses some; the assay was immunoSEQ multiplex PCR. V and J calls plus clone size are reproduced from that table; the DNA served to infer D and trimming. This sample has roughly 250,000 clones, with 70% to 90% found just once. The sample was peripheral blood. This chain connects TRBV28 to TRBJ2-1; maybe TRBD1 (6 bases). The clonotype originates from a man in his fifties with acute or convalescent COVID-19. The CDR3 region has the DNA TGTGCCAGCAGTCCCCGGACAGCGTTCTCCTACAATGAGCAGTTCTTC. It encodes CASSPRTAFSYNEQFF.